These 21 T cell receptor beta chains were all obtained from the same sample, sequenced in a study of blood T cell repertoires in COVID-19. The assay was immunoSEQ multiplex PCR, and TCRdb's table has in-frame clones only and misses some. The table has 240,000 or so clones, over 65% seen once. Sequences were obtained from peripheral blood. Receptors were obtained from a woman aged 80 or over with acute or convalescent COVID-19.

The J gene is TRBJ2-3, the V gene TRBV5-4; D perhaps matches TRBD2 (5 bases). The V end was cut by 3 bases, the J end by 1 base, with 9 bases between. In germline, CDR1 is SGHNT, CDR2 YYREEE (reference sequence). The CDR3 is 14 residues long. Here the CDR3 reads CASSSRTGTDTQYF. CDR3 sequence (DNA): TGTGCCAGCAGCTCCAGGACTGGCACAGATACGCAGTATTTT.

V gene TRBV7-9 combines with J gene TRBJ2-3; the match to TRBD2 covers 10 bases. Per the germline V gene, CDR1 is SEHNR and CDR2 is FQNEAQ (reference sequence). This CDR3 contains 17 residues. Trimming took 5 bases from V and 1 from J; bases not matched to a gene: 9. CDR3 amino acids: CASSRRTSGVGTDTQYF. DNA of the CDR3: TGTGCCAGCAGCCGTCGGACTAGCGGAGTAGGCACAGATACGCAGTATTTT.

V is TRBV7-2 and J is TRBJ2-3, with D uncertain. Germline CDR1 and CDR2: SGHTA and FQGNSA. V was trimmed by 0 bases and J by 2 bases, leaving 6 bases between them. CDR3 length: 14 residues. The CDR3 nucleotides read TGTGCCAGCAGCTTAGCAGGAGTCACAGATACGCAGTATTTT. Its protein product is CASSLAGVTDTQYF.

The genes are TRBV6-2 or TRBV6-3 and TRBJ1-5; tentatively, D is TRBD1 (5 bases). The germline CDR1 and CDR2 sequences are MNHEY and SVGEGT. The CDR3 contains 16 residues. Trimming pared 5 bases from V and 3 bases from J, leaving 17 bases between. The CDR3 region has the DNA TGTGCCAGCAGTCGGGGACGGCGGGAATTCAATCAGCCCCAGCATTTT. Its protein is CASSRGRREFNQPQHF.

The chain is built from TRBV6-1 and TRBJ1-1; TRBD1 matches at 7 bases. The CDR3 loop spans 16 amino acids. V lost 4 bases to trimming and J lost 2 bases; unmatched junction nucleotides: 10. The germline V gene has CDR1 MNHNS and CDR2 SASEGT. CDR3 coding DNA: TGTGCCAGCAGTGGTCGACAGGGTACCTCTAACACTGAAGCTTTCTTT. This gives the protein CASSGRQGTSNTEAFF.

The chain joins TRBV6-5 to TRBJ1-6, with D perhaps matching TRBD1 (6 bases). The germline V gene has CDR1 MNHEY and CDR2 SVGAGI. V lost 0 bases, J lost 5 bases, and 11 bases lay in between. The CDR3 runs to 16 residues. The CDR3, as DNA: TGTGCCAGCAGTTACTCGGCGGACAGAAATAATTCACCCCTCCACTTT. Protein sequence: CASSYSADRNNSPLHF.

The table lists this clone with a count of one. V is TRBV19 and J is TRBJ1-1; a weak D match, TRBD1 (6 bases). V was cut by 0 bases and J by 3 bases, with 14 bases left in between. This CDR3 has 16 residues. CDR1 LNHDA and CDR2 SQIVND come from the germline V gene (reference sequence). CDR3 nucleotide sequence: TGTGCCAGTAGTATAGATACTACAGGGAGGGACACTGAAGCTTTCTTT. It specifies CASSIDTTGRDTEAFF.

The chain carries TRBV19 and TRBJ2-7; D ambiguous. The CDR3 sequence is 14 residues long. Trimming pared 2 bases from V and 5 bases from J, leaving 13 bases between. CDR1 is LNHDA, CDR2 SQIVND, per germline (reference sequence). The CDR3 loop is CASSISSLSHEQYF. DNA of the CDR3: TGTGCCAGTAGTATATCTTCATTAAGCCACGAGCAGTACTTC.

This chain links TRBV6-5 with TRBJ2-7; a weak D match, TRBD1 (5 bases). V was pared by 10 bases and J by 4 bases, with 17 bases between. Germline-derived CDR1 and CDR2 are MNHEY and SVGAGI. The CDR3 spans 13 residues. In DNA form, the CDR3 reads TGTGCCATTGGGTACCCCAGGGCATACGAGCAGTACTTC. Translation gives CAIGYPRAYEQYF.

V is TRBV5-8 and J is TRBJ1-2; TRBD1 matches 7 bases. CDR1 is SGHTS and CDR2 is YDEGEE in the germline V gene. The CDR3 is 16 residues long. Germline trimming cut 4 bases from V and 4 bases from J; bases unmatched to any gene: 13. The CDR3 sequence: CASSRTGRGQSYGYTF. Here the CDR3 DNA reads TGTGCCAGCAGCCGAACCGGGCGGGGACAGAGCTATGGCTACACCTTC.

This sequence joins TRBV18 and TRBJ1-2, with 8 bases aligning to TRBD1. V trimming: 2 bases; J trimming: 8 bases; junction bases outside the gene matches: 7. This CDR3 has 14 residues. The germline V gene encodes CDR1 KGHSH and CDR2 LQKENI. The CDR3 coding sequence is TGTGCCAGCTCACCAAACCAACAGGGGGGCGGCTACACCTTC. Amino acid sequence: CASSPNQQGGGYTF.

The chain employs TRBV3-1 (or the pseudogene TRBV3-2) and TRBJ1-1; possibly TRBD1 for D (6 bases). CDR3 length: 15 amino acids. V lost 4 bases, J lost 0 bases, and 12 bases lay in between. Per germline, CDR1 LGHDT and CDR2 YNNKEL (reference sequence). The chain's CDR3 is CASSLPGQLNTEAFF. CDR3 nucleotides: TGTGCCAGCAGCCTACCGGGACAACTGAACACTGAAGCTTTCTTT.

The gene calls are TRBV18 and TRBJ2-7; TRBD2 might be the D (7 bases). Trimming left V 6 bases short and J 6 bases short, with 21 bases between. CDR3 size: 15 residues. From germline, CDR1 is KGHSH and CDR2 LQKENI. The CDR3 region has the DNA TGTGCCAGCTCGGGCCAGGGGACTATGGGAGGCGAGCAGTACTTC. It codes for CASSGQGTMGGEQYF. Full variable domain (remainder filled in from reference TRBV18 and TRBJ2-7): NAGVMQNPRHLVRRRGQEARLRCSPMKGHSHVYWYRQLPEEGLKFMVYLQKENIIDESGMPKERFSAEFPKEGPSILRIQQVVRGDSAAYFCASSGQGTMGGEQYFGPGTRLTVT.

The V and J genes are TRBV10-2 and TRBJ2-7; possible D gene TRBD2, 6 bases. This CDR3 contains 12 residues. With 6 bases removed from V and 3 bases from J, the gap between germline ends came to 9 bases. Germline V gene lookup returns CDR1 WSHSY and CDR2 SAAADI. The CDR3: CASRDGGYEQYF. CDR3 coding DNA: TGCGCCAGCAGGGACGGGGGCTACGAGCAGTACTTC.

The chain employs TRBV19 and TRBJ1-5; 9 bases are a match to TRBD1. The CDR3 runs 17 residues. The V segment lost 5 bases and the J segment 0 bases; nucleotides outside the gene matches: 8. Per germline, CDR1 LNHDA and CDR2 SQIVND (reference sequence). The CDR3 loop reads CASSVGQGTHSNQPQHF. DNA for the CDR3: TGTGCCAGTAGTGTCGGACAGGGGACTCATAGCAATCAGCCCCAGCATTTT.

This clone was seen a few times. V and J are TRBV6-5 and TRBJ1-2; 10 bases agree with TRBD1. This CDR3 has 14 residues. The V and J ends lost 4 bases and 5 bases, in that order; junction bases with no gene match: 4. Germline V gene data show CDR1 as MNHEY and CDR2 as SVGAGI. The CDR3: CASSWDRGPYGYTF. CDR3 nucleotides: TGTGCCAGCAGTTGGGACAGGGGACCTTATGGCTACACCTTC.

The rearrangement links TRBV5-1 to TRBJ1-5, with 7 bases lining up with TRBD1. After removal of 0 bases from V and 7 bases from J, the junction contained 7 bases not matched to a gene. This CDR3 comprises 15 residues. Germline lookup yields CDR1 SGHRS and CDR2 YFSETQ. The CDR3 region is CASSLADRDPQPQHF. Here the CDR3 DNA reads TGCGCCAGCAGCTTGGCAGACAGGGACCCCCAGCCCCAGCATTTT.

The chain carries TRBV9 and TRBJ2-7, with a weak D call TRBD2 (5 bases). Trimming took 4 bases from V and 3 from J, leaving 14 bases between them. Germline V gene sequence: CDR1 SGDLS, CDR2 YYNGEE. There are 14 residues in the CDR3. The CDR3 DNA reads TGTGCCAGCAGCTCAAGCGGAACAGACTACGAGCAGTACTTC. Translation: CASSSSGTDYEQYF.

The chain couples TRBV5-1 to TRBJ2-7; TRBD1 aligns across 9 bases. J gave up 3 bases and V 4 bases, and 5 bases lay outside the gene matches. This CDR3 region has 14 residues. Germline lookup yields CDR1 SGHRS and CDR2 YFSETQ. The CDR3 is CASSRDRVFYEQYF. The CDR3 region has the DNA TGCGCCAGCAGCCGGGACAGGGTATTCTACGAGCAGTACTTC.

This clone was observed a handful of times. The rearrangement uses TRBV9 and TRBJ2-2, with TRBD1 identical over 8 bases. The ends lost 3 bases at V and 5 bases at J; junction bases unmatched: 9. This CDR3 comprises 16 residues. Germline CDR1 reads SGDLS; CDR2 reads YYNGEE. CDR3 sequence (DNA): TGTGCCAGCAGCGAGAACCGGGACAGGAGTACCGGGGAGCTGTTTTTT. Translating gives CASSENRDRSTGELFF.

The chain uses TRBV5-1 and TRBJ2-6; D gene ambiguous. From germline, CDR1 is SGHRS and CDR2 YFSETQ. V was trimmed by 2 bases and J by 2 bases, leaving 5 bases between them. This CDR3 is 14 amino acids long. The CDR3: CASSLVAGANVLTF. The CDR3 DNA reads TGCGCCAGCAGCTTAGTAGCTGGGGCCAACGTCCTGACTTTC.